This TCR beta chain originates from a study of T cell repertoires in cytomegalovirus infection. Study-level information: CMV infection and matching HLA type were both indicated by public TCR beta signatures. Notes on the study in general: The ex vivo response was dominated by HLA-C-restricted CMV-specific TCR beta clonotypes.

The germline CDR1 and CDR2 sequences are SGHNT and YENEEA. The CDR3 is 16 amino acids. The V gene lost 3 bases and the J gene lost 1 base, with 15 bases spanning the gap. One entry per CDR3 protein, called by TCRdb with MiXCR from the reads. The top ten clones hold 20% to 30% of a sample with approximately 550,000 distinct CDR3 sequences, approximately 15% of them seen once. This clonotype appeared many times. Its antigen remains unknown. The sample consisted of CD8+ T cells from PBMCs. This rearrangement joins TRBV11-3 to TRBJ1-1, with D perhaps matching TRBD1 (5 bases). This TCR was sampled from a human donor in good health (CMV status not recorded). Some clones in this sample may be carry-over from other donors' samples. CDR3 region: CASSFPGRRENTEAFF. In DNA form, the CDR3 reads TGTGCCAGCAGCTTTCCGGGGCGCAGAGAGAACACTGAAGCTTTCTTT.